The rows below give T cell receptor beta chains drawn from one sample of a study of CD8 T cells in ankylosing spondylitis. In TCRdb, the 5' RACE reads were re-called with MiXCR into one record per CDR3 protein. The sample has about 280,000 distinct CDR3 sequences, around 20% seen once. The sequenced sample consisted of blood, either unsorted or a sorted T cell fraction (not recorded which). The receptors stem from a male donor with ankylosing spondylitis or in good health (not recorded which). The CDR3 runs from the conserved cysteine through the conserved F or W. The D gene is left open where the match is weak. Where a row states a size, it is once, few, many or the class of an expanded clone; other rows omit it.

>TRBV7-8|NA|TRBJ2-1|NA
TGTGCCAGCAGACTGGGCAGCGGTGAGCAGTTCTTC
CASRLGSGEQFF
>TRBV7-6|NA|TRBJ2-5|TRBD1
TGTGCCAGCAGCTTAGGAGGGACAGCAGAGACCCAGTACTTC
CASSLGGTAETQYF
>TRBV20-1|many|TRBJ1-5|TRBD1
TGCAGTGCTAGGGGACAGGGGCAACAGCCCCAGCATTTT
CSARGQGQQPQHF
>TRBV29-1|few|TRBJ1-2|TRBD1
TGCAGCGTTGGCCTACAGGGGAGGGATGGCTACACCTTC
CSVGLQGRDGYTF
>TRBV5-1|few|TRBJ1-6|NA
TGCGCCAGCAGCTTAAGCGCGTCCTATAATTCACCCCTCCACTTT
CASSLSASYNSPLHF
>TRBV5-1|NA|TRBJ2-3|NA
TGCGCCAGCAGCGGGACTGGGGAAAGCACAGATACGCAGTATTTT
CASSGTGESTDTQYF
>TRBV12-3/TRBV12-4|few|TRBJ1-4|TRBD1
TGTGCCAGCACCTGGACAGGGGGATCGGAAAAACTGTTTTTT
CASTWTGGSEKLFF
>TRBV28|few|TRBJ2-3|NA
TGTGCCAGCAGTCCCCTGGGCTTATCCACAGATACGCAGTATTTT
CASSPLGLSTDTQYF
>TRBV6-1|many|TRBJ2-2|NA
TGTGCCAGCAGGTTTGGGGGCGCGGGAACCGGGGAGCTGTTTTTT
CASRFGGAGTGELFF
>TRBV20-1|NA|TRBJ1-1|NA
TGCAGTGCTAGGGCGGACAGTCTGAACACTGAAGCTTTCTTT
CSARADSLNTEAFF
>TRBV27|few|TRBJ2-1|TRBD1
TGTGCCAGCAGTGACAGGGACAGGGGGTACAATGAGCAGTTCTTC
CASSDRDRGYNEQFF
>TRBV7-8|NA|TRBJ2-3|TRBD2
TGTGCCAGCAGCCCACAGCGGGGGACTACTAGCACAGATACGCAGTATTTT
CASSPQRGTTSTDTQYF
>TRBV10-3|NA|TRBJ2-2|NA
TGTGCCATCAGGGCGAACACCGGGGAGCTGTTTTTT
CAIRANTGELFF
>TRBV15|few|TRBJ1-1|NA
TGTGCCACCAGCAGAGATTTGGCCCTAGTGAACACTGAAGCTTTCTTT
CATSRDLALVNTEAFF
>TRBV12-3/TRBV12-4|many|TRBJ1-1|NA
TGTGCCAGCAGCGCCGGGCGCCCCCTTGAAGCTTTCTTT
CASSAGRPLEAFF
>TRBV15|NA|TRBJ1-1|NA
TGTGCCACCAGCAGAGGGAAGGGAAAGGAGGGTGAAGCTTTCTTT
CATSRGKGKEGEAFF
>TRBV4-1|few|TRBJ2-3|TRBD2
TGCGCCAGCAGCCAAGTTTTAGCGGGAGTCACAGATACGCAGTATTTT
CASSQVLAGVTDTQYF
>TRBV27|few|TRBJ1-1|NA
TGTGCCAGCACTTCCCGGGGGGTGAACACTGAAGCTTTCTTT
CASTSRGVNTEAFF
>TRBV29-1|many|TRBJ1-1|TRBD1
TGCAGCGTTTGGACAGGGAACACTGAAGCTTTCTTT
CSVWTGNTEAFF
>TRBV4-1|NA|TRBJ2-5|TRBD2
TGCGCCAGCAGCCAAGATCACTCCCTAGCGGGAGCGCTGGGGACCCAGTACTTC
CASSQDHSLAGALGTQYF
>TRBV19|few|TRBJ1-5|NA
TGTGCCAGTAGTATAATACACGATCATCAGCCCCAGCATTTT
CASSIIHDHQPQHF
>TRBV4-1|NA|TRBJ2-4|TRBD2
TGCGCCAGCAGCCAGGGACTAGCGGGAGAAGTTCAGTACTTC
CASSQGLAGEVQYF
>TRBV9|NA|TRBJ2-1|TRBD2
TGTGCCAGCAGCGCTAGCGGAAATACCTACAATGAGCAGTTCTTC
CASSASGNTYNEQFF
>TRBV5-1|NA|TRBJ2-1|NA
TGCGCCAGCAGCTTGGGACAGGTGTATTCCAATGAGCAGTTCTTC
CASSLGQVYSNEQFF
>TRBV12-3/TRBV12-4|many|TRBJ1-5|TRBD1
TGTGCCAGCAGTCCAGGGGGCTCGAGCAATCAGCCCCAGCATTTT
CASSPGGSSNQPQHF
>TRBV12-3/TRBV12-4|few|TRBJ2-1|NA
TGTGCCAGCAGATCGCCGACAGAGACCTACAATGAGCAGTTCTTC
CASRSPTETYNEQFF
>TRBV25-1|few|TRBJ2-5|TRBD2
TGTGCCAGCAGTGAATCCCTCGGGACTAGGCCGTTTCAAGAGACCCAGTACTTC
CASSESLGTRPFQETQYF
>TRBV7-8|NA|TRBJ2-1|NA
TGTGCCAGCAGCAAGGAGGTAGGGAATGAGCAGTTCTTC
CASSKEVGNEQFF
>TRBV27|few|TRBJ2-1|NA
TGTGCCAGCACCCGAGGGACCGAATACAATGAGCAGTTCTTC
CASTRGTEYNEQFF
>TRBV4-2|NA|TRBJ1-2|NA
TGTGCCAGCAGCCAAAACGATCTAGGACTTGGGCTCCTCCGAGACAGGAGCTATGGCTACACCTTC
CASSQNDLGLGLLRDRSYGYTF
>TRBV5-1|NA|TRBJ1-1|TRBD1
TGCGCCAGCAAACCGGACAGGAGCCGCACTGAAGCTTTCTTT
CASKPDRSRTEAFF
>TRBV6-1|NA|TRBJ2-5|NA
TGTGCCAGCAGTGACTGGGGGGTCCAAGAGGCCCAGTACTTC
CASSDWGVQEAQYF
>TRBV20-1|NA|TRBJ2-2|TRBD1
TGCAGTGCTAGAGGATCTTGGGACAGGAGAAACACCGGGGAGCTGTTTTTT
CSARGSWDRRNTGELFF
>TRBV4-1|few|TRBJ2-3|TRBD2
TGCGCCAGCAGCCAAAGGGGACTAGCGGAGGGGACAGATACGCAGTATTTT
CASSQRGLAEGTDTQYF
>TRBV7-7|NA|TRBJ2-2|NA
TGTGCCAGCAGTTTGGACTCCTATAGAGGGGAGCTGTTTTTT
CASSLDSYRGELFF
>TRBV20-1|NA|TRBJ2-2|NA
TGCAGTGCTGACGGGACAAGGAACACCGGGGAGCTGTTTTTT
CSADGTRNTGELFF
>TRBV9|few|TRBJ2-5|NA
TGTGCCAGCAGCGTGGCCCCGCGGGCCAAAGAGACCCAGTACTTC
CASSVAPRAKETQYF
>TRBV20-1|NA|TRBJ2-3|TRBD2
TGCAGTCGTCCTAGCGGGACCACAGATACGCAGTATTTT
CSRPSGTTDTQYF
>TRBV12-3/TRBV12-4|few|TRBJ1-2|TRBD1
TGTGCCAGCAGTTTATTTGGGGCAGGGGGATCTAACTATGGCTACACCTTC
CASSLFGAGGSNYGYTF
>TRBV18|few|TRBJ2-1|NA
TGTGCCAGCTCACCCTCCGACAATGAGCAGTTCTTC
CASSPSDNEQFF
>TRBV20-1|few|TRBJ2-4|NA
TGCAGTGCTACCCTAACTTTACCCAAAAACATTCAGTACTTC
CSATLTLPKNIQYF
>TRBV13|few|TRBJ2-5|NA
TGTGCCAGCAGCTTAGGCGGGGTACGAGAGACCCAGTACTTC
CASSLGGVRETQYF
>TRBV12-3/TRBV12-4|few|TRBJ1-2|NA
TGTGCCAGCCTAGGGGCTAACTATGGCTACACCTTC
CASLGANYGYTF